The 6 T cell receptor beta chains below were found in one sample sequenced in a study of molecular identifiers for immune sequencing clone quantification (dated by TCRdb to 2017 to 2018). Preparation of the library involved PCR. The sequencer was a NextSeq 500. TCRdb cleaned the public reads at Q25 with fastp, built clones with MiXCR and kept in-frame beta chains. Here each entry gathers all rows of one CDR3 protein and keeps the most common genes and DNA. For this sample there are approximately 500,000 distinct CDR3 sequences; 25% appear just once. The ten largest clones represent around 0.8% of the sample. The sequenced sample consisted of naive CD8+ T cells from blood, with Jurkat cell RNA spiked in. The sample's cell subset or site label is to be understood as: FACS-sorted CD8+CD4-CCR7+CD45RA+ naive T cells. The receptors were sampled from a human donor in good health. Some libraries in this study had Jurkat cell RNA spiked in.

This CDR3 is CSANDLDSASTDTQYF. CDR3 bases: TGCAGTGCTAACGATTTGGACAGTGCAAGCACAGATACGCAGTATTTT. The chain couples TRBV20-1 to TRBJ2-3; possibly TRBD1 for D (6 bases). V lost 4 bases and J lost 0, with 17 bases in between. CDR3 length: 16 amino acids. CDR1 is DFQATT, CDR2 SNEGSKA, per germline (reference sequence).

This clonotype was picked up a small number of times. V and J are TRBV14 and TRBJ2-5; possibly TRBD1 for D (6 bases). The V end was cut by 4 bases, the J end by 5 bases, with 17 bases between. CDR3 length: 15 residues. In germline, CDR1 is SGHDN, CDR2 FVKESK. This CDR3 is CASSPNGLRGETQYF. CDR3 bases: TGTGCCAGCAGCCCTAATGGACTCAGGGGCGAGACCCAGTACTTC.

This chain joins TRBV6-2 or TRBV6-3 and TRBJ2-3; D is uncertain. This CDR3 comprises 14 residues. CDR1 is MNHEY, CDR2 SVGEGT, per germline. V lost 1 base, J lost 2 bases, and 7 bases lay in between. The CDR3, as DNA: TGTGCCAGCAGTTACTTCGGTAACACAGATACGCAGTATTTT. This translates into CASSYFGNTDTQYF.

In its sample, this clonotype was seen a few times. CDR3 nucleotide sequence: TGTGCCAGCAGGGACAGCCACTACGAGCAGTACTTC. Translating it yields CASRDSHYEQYF. This sequence joins TRBV27 and TRBJ2-7; tentative D call: TRBD1 (6 bases). CDR1 and CDR2 (germline): MNHEY, SMNVEV (reference sequence). The V and J ends lost 6 bases and 3 bases respectively, with 9 bases between them. This CDR3 contains 12 residues.

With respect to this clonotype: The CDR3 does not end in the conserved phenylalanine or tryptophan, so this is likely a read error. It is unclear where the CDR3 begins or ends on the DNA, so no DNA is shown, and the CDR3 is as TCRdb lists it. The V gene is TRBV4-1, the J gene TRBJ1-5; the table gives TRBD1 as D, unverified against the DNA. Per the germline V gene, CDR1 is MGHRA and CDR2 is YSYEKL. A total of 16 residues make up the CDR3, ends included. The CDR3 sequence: CASSQAPDRGGQRQQV.

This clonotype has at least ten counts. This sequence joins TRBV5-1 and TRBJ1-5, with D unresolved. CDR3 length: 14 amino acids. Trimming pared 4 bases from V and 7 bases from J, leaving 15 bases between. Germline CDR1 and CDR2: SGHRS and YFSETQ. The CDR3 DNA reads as TGCGCCAGCAGCCCCGTGTCAGGCGGACAGCCCCAGCATTTT. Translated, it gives CASSPVSGGQPQHF.